Listed below are T cell receptor beta chains from one sample, sequenced in a study of blood T cell repertoires in COVID-19. Profiled with immunoSEQ multiplex PCR; TCRdb holds only in-frame clones, not every one. In the table there are 200,000 or so clones, around 84% of which are singletons. The source material was peripheral blood. The source is a middle-aged man who had recovered from COVID-19. CDR3s include the opening cysteine and the closing phenylalanine or tryptophan.

>TRBJ2-3|TRBV11-2|14
CASSLAGVVDTQYF
>TRBJ1-1|TRBV6-5|12
CASSTGNTEAFF
>TRBJ1-2|TRBV27|15
CASSPTVPRDYGYTF
>TRBJ1-3|TRBV6-5|14
CASSTDRGGNTIYF
>TRBJ2-2|TRBV10-1|14
CASRPDSNTGELFF
>TRBJ2-1|TRBV5-1|20
CASSLVGTSGSSGSYNEQFF
>TRBJ2-7|TRBV6-6|14
CASSYSTTDYEQYF
>TRBJ1-6|TRBV7-9|12
CASSLTNSPLHF
>TRBJ2-7|TRBV19|14
CASSKHRETYEQYF
>TRBJ2-7|TRBV28|11
CASSSAREQYF
>TRBJ1-2|TRBV27|13
CASSLNRNYGYTF